This T cell receptor (beta chain) was identified during a study of OX40 agonist ivuxolimab in advanced cancers. Study-wide background: Hepatocellular carcinoma, melanoma, renal cell or head and neck cancer was diagnosed in the dose-escalation patients.

General study findings and limits: Expanded peripheral T-cell antigen specificity went undetermined.

This table comes from immunoSEQ multiplex PCR, and its TCRdb copy is limited to in-frame clones, with some not included. The sample has about 70,000 clones; roughly 80% are singletons. The CDR3 runs to 13 residues. V dropped 4 bases and J dropped 13 bases, with 16 bases sitting between them. Per germline, CDR1 MNHEY and CDR2 SMNVEV (reference sequence). In this sample, this clone turned up a few times. The antigen remains undetermined. The specimen comprised CD4+ or CD8+ T cells sorted from blood, sampled in a trial of the OX40 agonist ivuxolimab. The sequence was obtained from an adult with an advanced solid tumor such as melanoma, head and neck, liver or kidney cancer. The chain carries TRBV27 and TRBJ1-4; tentatively, D is TRBD1 (5 bases). The CDR3 nucleotides read TGTGCCAGCAGTTCGAGTCTAGGGACCGTACTGTTTTTT. Translated, it gives CASSSSLGTVLFF.